These 30 T cell receptor beta chains came from one sample sequenced in a study of T cells of healthy individuals. TCRdb re-analysed the 5' RACE reads in MiXCR, keeping a single row per CDR3 protein. The data hold about 41,000 distinct CDR3 sequences, with approximately 4.5% observed a single time. All receptors come from a human donor in good health.

This clonotype was seen only a few times. The chain employs TRBV27 and TRBJ1-1, with TRBD1 matching 8 bases. CDR1 and CDR2 from the germline V gene are MNHEY and SMNVEV (reference sequence). The CDR3 is made up of 15 amino acids. V dropped 2 bases and J dropped 4; count of bases not matched to a gene: 6. The CDR3 here is CASSLQGADATEAFF. In DNA form, the CDR3 reads TGTGCCAGCAGTTTACAGGGGGCCGACGCCACTGAAGCTTTCTTT.

This clonotype was observed many times. The chain carries TRBV13 and TRBJ2-7, with D possibly matching TRBD1 (6 bases). The germline gives CDR1 PRHDT, CDR2 FYEKMQ (reference sequence). CDR3 length: 13 amino acids. V lost 4 bases, J lost 6 bases, and 13 bases lay in between. The CDR3, as DNA: TGTGCCAGCAGCTCCACTAGGGACACCGAGCAGTACTTC. Protein: CASSSTRDTEQYF.

This clonotype has just a few counts. The chain carries TRBV30 and TRBJ2-1; no definite D call. This CDR3 contains 12 residues. Per the germline V gene, CDR1 is GTSNPN and CDR2 is SVGIG (reference sequence). V dropped 6 bases and J dropped 6 bases, with 12 bases sitting between them. CDR3 in amino acids: CACGRFINEQFF. The CDR3 DNA reads as TGTGCCTGTGGCCGATTCATCAATGAGCAGTTCTTC.

There are a few counts of this clonotype. The chain couples TRBV24-1 to TRBJ2-2; D uncertain. The germline CDR1 and CDR2 sequences are KGHDR and SFDVKD. There are 14 residues in the CDR3. V shed 0 bases and J shed 5 bases, with 6 bases lying between them. The chain's CDR3 is CATSDLLETGELFF. The CDR3 DNA reads TGTGCCACCAGTGATTTGCTAGAGACCGGGGAGCTGTTTTTT.

This clonotype was counted many times. The chain combines TRBV7-2 with TRBJ2-3; D gene uncertain. Germline CDR1 reads SGHTA; CDR2 reads FQGNSA. This CDR3 has 13 amino acids. Trimming stripped 4 bases from V and 4 bases from J, with 9 bases between. CDR3: CASSYPMADTQYF. DNA of the CDR3: TGTGCCAGCAGCTACCCGATGGCAGATACGCAGTATTTT.

This clonotype was observed a few times. The chain recombines TRBV27 with TRBJ1-1; D unresolved. Germline CDR1 is MNHEY and CDR2 is SMNVEV (reference sequence). This CDR3 is built from 14 residues. V dropped 7 bases and J dropped 1 base, with 13 bases sitting between them. In nucleotides, the CDR3 is TGTGCCAGCAAAAGAGGACGGGAGAACACTGAAGCTTTCTTT. It yields the protein CASKRGRENTEAFF.

The chain couples TRBV6-1 to TRBJ1-5; D is perhaps TRBD1 (5 bases). Trimming cost V 8 bases and J 0 bases, with 23 bases left between them. This CDR3 is built from 18 residues. The germline gives CDR1 MNHNS, CDR2 SASEGT. The CDR3 here is CASFPGHGRPNSNQPQHF. The CDR3 DNA is TGTGCCAGCTTTCCTGGACATGGTCGGCCCAATAGCAATCAGCCCCAGCATTTT.

The chain is built from TRBV6-2 or TRBV6-3 and TRBJ2-7; D is tentatively TRBD1 or TRBD2 (5 bases each). V was cut by 5 bases and J by 7 bases, with 18 bases left in between. Germline V gene sequence: CDR1 MNHEY, CDR2 SVGEGT. There are 14 residues in the CDR3. Here the CDR3 reads CASSLPTERMEQYF. As DNA, the CDR3 is TGTGCCAGCAGTCTCCCGACAGAGCGGATGGAGCAGTACTTC.

This clonotype was observed at least ten times. The chain has TRBV4-3 and TRBJ2-1, with 14 bases that match TRBD2. V lost 2 bases, J lost 7 bases, and 4 bases stayed unmatched. CDR3 size: 16 residues. Germline V CDR1 and CDR2: LGHNA, YSLEER. In DNA form, the CDR3 reads TGCGCCAGCAGCCAAACCGGGACTAGCGGGAGAAATGAGCAGTTCTTC. This encodes CASSQTGTSGRNEQFF.

This clonotype was recorded many times. The rearrangement links TRBV2 to TRBJ1-5; TRBD1 might be the D (5 bases). This CDR3 has 15 amino acids. Germline V lookup: CDR1 SNHLY, CDR2 FYNNEI. Deletions cut 5 bases from V and 2 bases from J, with 13 bases between. CDR3 amino acids: CASSREGSGNQPQHF. The CDR3 nucleotides are TGTGCCAGCAGTAGGGAGGGGTCGGGCAATCAGCCCCAGCATTTT.

This chain uses TRBV6-5 with TRBJ1-2; 11 nucleotides align to TRBD1. Germline CDR1 MNHEY, CDR2 SVGAGI. With 5 bases clipped from V and 6 bases from J, the junction kept 8 bases outside the gene matches. This CDR3 has 15 residues. The CDR3 bases are TGTGCCAGCAGTGCGACCAGGACAGGGGGCGATGGCTACACCTTC. The encoded protein is CASSATRTGGDGYTF.

This clonotype appeared many times. This chain joins TRBV18 and TRBJ1-4; D remains ambiguous. Trimming left V 1 base short and J 4 bases short, with 10 bases between. Per the germline V gene, CDR1 is KGHSH and CDR2 is LQKENI. This CDR3 region has 15 residues. The CDR3, as DNA: TGTGCCAGCTCACCACGCGTCGGGTTTAATGAAAAACTGTTTTTT. It yields the protein CASSPRVGFNEKLFF.

This clonotype was seen at least ten times. This sequence joins TRBV5-1 and TRBJ2-1; 12 bases map to TRBD1. Germline trimming cut 4 bases from V and 9 bases from J; bases unmatched to any gene: 5. Germline V gives CDR1 SGHRS, CDR2 YFSETQ. The CDR3 totals 14 residues. This CDR3 is CASSKPGQGAEQFF. The CDR3 nucleotides read TGCGCCAGCAGCAAACCGGGACAGGGGGCTGAGCAGTTCTTC.

This clonotype was seen at least ten times. The V and J genes are TRBV28 and TRBJ2-7; 12 bases match TRBD1. The germline CDR1 and CDR2 sequences are MDHEN and SYDVKM. After removal of 6 bases from V and 5 bases from J, the junction contained 8 bases not matched to a gene. There are 15 residues in the CDR3. Written as DNA, the CDR3 is TGTGCCAGCAGAGTTAGGGGACAGGGGGCCCACGAGCAGTACTTC. This sequence encodes CASRVRGQGAHEQYF.

This clonotype appeared a few times. The chain links TRBV3-1 to TRBJ2-5, with 9 bases that match TRBD2. The CDR3 runs 22 residues. V lost 1 base, J lost 5 bases, and 26 bases stayed unmatched. Germline values: CDR1 LGHDT, CDR2 YNNKEL (reference sequence). The CDR3 here is CASSQALGSAYSPAGGGETQYF. In DNA form, the CDR3 reads TGTGCCAGCAGCCAAGCATTGGGATCTGCCTACTCACCAGCGGGAGGAGGGGAGACCCAGTACTTC.

This clonotype showed up many times. The chain employs TRBV27 and TRBJ1-1; 8 nucleotides match TRBD1. Looked up from germline, CDR1 is MNHEY and CDR2 is SMNVEV (reference sequence). Trimming at V came to 5 bases and at J to 4 bases, leaving 9 bases not matched to a gene. The CDR3 totals 15 residues. In DNA form, the CDR3 reads TGTGCCAGCAGTGTCTATCAGGGGGCAGGCACTGAAGCTTTCTTT. Protein product: CASSVYQGAGTEAFF.

This clonotype has ten or more counts. The genes are TRBV3-1 and TRBJ2-5; the match to TRBD1 covers 9 bases. The length of the CDR3 is 15 residues. The V gene's germline CDR1 is LGHDT and CDR2 YNNKEL (reference sequence). V dropped 5 bases and J dropped 5; count of bases not matched to a gene: 9. For the CDR3, the DNA is TGTGCCAGCAGCTACACAGGGGGCGCCTCGGAGACCCAGTACTTC. Translated: CASSYTGGASETQYF.

This clonotype was detected many times. V usage is TRBV6-2 or TRBV6-3 and J usage is TRBJ1-2; D is unclear. The CDR3 runs to 14 residues. In germline, CDR1 is MNHEY, CDR2 SVGEGT. Between the trimmed V and J ends, which lost 0 bases and 4 bases, there was a span of 9 bases. For the CDR3, the DNA is TGTGCCAGCAGTTACTCAGGGTTGATCTATGGCTACACCTTC. Residues: CASSYSGLIYGYTF.

This clonotype showed up many times. The V call is TRBV6-5, the J call TRBJ1-1, with a possible D match to TRBD1 (6 bases). Trimming took 4 bases from V and 7 from J, leaving 19 bases between them. Germline V gene data show CDR1 as MNHEY and CDR2 as SVGAGI. The CDR3 is 15 residues long. The CDR3 protein is CASSSNRQEGGEAFF. Here the CDR3 DNA reads TGTGCCAGCAGTTCTAATCGACAGGAAGGAGGTGAAGCTTTCTTT.

This clonotype appeared a few times. The rearrangement links TRBV29-1 to TRBJ2-5, with 8 bases matching TRBD1. The CDR3 runs to 14 residues. Germline V lookup: CDR1 SQVTM, CDR2 ANQGSEA. V shed 4 bases, J shed 2 bases, and the junction held 6 bases outside the gene matches. CDR3 DNA sequence: TGCAGCGTTGTCCGGGACAGGACACAAGAGACCCAGTACTTC. It translates to CSVVRDRTQETQYF.

In this sample, this clonotype turned up many times. This sequence joins TRBV29-1 and TRBJ1-2; 8 bases are shared with TRBD1. V shed 5 bases and J 6 bases; nucleotides not matched to a gene: 11. The CDR3 has 14 residues. CDR1 and CDR2 from the germline V gene are SQVTM and ANQGSEA. CDR3 protein: CSVSRTGQPNGYTF. The CDR3 nucleotides are TGCAGCGTTTCCAGGACAGGGCAACCTAATGGCTACACCTTC.

A few counts support this clonotype. The chain carries TRBV6-2 or TRBV6-3 and TRBJ1-2; D not certain. Per germline, CDR1 MNHEY and CDR2 SVGEGT. V lost 6 bases to trimming and J lost 8 bases, with 22 bases between them. This CDR3 spans 15 amino acids. This CDR3 reads CASSPTLNSLGGYTF. CDR3 DNA: TGTGCCAGCAGCCCTACATTGAATTCCCTGGGGGGCTACACCTTC.

This clonotype was observed many times. The V call is TRBV4-3, the J call TRBJ1-2; D is unresolved. The CDR3 spans 16 residues. V lost 4 bases to trimming and J lost 5 bases, with 20 bases between them. Per the germline V gene, CDR1 is LGHNA and CDR2 is YSLEER. CDR3 DNA sequence: TGCGCCAGCAGCCGTAGCGTTGTGTCTAGGGATTATGGCTACACCTTC. Residues: CASSRSVVSRDYGYTF.

In its sample, this clonotype was seen a few times. The rearrangement links TRBV11-2 to TRBJ2-3; D remains unclear. Germline lookup yields CDR1 SGHAT and CDR2 FQNNGV. Between the trimmed V and J ends, which lost 2 bases and 4 bases, there was a span of 13 bases. The CDR3 has 15 residues. The CDR3 here is CASSLNSGRSDTQYF. The CDR3 DNA reads TGTGCCAGCAGCTTAAATTCTGGTCGGTCAGATACGCAGTATTTT. Drawing the rest from reference TRBV11-2 and TRBJ2-3, the complete variable domain is EAGVAQSPRYKIIEKRQSVAFWCNPISGHATLYWYQQILGQGPKLLIQFQNNGVVDDSQLPKDRFSAERLKGVDSTLKIQPAKLEDSAVYLCASSLNSGRSDTQYFGPGTRLTVL.

This clonotype was picked up many times. The V gene is TRBV7-9, the J gene TRBJ1-1, with TRBD1 identical over 8 bases. The CDR3 loop spans 15 amino acids. CDR1 is SEHNR, CDR2 FQNEAQ, per germline (reference sequence). V dropped 3 bases and J dropped 5; count of bases not matched to a gene: 8. DNA for the CDR3: TGTGCCAGCAGCTTCGGAACAGGGGGAAAAACTGAAGCTTTCTTT. Protein product: CASSFGTGGKTEAFF.

The table lists this clonotype with many counts. This chain uses TRBV27 with TRBJ2-7, with unresolved D. The CDR3 runs to 17 residues. V lost 4 bases and J 8 bases, leaving 27 bases between the germline ends. Per the germline V gene, CDR1 is MNHEY and CDR2 is SMNVEV (reference sequence). This chain's CDR3 is CASSSLTQLTYFDKQYF. CDR3 DNA sequence: TGTGCCAGCAGTTCGCTGACCCAACTAACCTATTTCGACAAGCAGTACTTC.

Only one count was recorded for this clonotype. A much larger clonotype is one base distant, so this may be a read error. The rearrangement uses TRBV5-5 and TRBJ1-5; D unclear. The CDR3 loop spans 14 amino acids. Germline V gene lookup returns CDR1 SGHKS and CDR2 YYEKEE (reference sequence). The CDR3: CTSSLGERGQPQHF. As DNA, the CDR3 is TGTACCAGCAGCTTGGGTGAGAGAGGTCAGCCCCAGCATTTT.

This sequence joins TRBV6-5 and TRBJ1-2, with D possibly TRBD1 on 6 matching bases. V lost 7 bases and J lost 5, with 17 bases in between. The CDR3 runs to 14 residues. Germline values: CDR1 MNHEY, CDR2 SVGAGI. The CDR3 DNA reads as TGTGCCAGCACCAACGGGAGGGGGGGTTATGGCTACACCTTC. Translation: CASTNGRGGYGYTF.

This clonotype was observed at least ten times. The chain has TRBV19 and TRBJ2-7; perhaps D is TRBD1 or TRBD2 (5 bases each). Germline V gives CDR1 LNHDA, CDR2 SQIVND (reference sequence). This CDR3 contains 15 residues. V lost 4 bases and J 3 bases, leaving 16 bases between the germline ends. CDR3 loop: CASSTAGAVYYEQYF. DNA of the CDR3: TGTGCCAGTAGTACCGCCGGGGCAGTCTACTACGAGCAGTACTTC.

This clonotype was found many times. This rearrangement joins TRBV20-1 to TRBJ1-1, with 12 bases matching TRBD1. This CDR3 region has 17 residues. The V gene's germline CDR1 is DFQATT and CDR2 SNEGSKA (reference sequence). J gave up 13 bases and V 1 base, and 19 bases lay outside the gene matches. CDR3 sequence: CSARVTSYPGQGARDFF. The CDR3 DNA is TGCAGTGCTAGAGTTACGTCGTACCCGGGACAGGGGGCGCGGGATTTCTTT.